Presented here are 9 T cell receptor beta chains from one specimen sequenced in a study of cytomegalovirus exposure and HLA in healthy donors. Primers: 60 Vbeta forward and 13 Jbeta reverse. Here immunoSEQ multiplex PCR was the method, and the copy in TCRdb shows in-frame clones only, minus some. The data contain hundreds of thousands of clones, 80% to 90% of them seen just once; the ten biggest clones take up 1%. Input material: PBMCs. The source of these receptors is a woman aged 18 to 35 in good health and CMV-seronegative.

The chain carries TRBV5-1 and TRBJ2-7; 7 bases agree with TRBD1. After removal of 1 base from V and 2 bases from J, the junction contained 3 bases not matched to a gene. The CDR3 is 14 amino acids. CDR1 is SGHRS, CDR2 YFSETQ, per germline. CDR3 DNA sequence: TGCGCCAGCAGCTTGTCGACAGGGACCTACGAGCAGTACTTC. It codes for CASSLSTGTYEQYF.

V gene TRBV18 combines with J gene TRBJ2-1; D gene uncertain. V lost 3 bases, J lost 7 bases, and 7 bases lay in between. Looked up from germline, CDR1 is KGHSH and CDR2 is LQKENI. This CDR3 comprises 12 residues. The CDR3 nucleotides are TGTGCCAGCTCACCGACGCGGAATGAGCAGTTCTTC. The encoded protein is CASSPTRNEQFF.

The chain couples TRBV30 to TRBJ1-2; D remains ambiguous. This CDR3 spans 13 amino acids. The V gene lost 0 bases and the J gene lost 2 bases, with 7 bases spanning the gap. CDR1 and CDR2 from the germline V gene are GTSNPN and SVGIG (reference sequence). CDR3 in amino acids: CAWSVAGNYGYTF. The DNA of the CDR3 is TGTGCCTGGAGTGTAGCGGGGAACTATGGCTACACCTTC.

CDR3 DNA: TGTGCCAGCAGGGGCAGGGCAATCGCTGAAGCTTTCTTT. It is translated as CASRGRAIAEAFF. This sequence joins TRBV6-6 and TRBJ1-1; a weak D match, TRBD1 (5 bases). The germline gives CDR1 MNHNY, CDR2 SVGAGI (reference sequence). V shed 6 bases and J shed 6 bases, with 14 bases lying between them. This CDR3 comprises 13 residues.

This clone was recorded a few times. The chain links TRBV6-5 to TRBJ2-1; a possible D gene is TRBD1 (5 bases). With 7 bases removed from V and 9 bases from J, the gap between germline ends came to 16 bases. The germline CDR1 and CDR2 sequences are MNHEY and SVGAGI. The CDR3 runs to 13 residues. The CDR3 is CASTYWPDSEQFF. The CDR3 coding sequence is TGTGCCAGCACCTACTGGCCTGACAGTGAGCAGTTCTTC.

The chain is built from TRBV7-9 and TRBJ2-1, with D perhaps TRBD1 (6 bases). The CDR3 spans 15 residues. Germline assignment: CDR1 SEHNR and CDR2 FQNEAQ (reference sequence). V was clipped by 2 bases and J by 5 bases, with 13 bases between them. The CDR3 bases are TGTGCCAGCAGCTTAACCGACAGGTCGGACAATGAGCAGTTCTTC. Translated: CASSLTDRSDNEQFF.

J is TRBJ1-1 and V is TRBV2, with 7 bases aligning to TRBD1. The CDR3 has 14 residues. After removal of 6 bases from V and 4 bases from J, the junction contained 8 bases not matched to a gene. Germline assignment: CDR1 SNHLY and CDR2 FYNNEI. The CDR3 DNA sequence: TGTGCCAGCAGAAGGAACAGGGGATCCACTGAAGCTTTCTTT. Translated, it gives CASRRNRGSTEAFF. The variable domain in full, completed from reference TRBV2 and TRBJ1-1, reads EPEVTQTPSHQVTQMGQEVILRCVPISNHLYFYWYRQILGQKVEFLVSFYNNEISEKSEIFDDQFSVERPDGSNFTLKIRSTKLEDSAMYFCASRRNRGSTEAFFGQGTRLTVV.

The chain links TRBV12-5 to TRBJ2-5, with 7 bases aligning to TRBD1. The CDR3 has 14 amino acids. Germline loops: CDR1 LGHNT, CDR2 FRNRAP. V gave up 1 base and J gave up 5 bases; unmatched junction bases: 4. The CDR3 loop reads CASGLGQGRETQYF. For the CDR3, the DNA is TGTGCTAGTGGTTTGGGACAGGGTCGGGAGACCCAGTACTTC.

The chain employs TRBV16 and TRBJ1-4, with D possibly matching TRBD1 (5 bases). This CDR3 is 14 amino acids long. The germline CDR1 and CDR2 sequences are KGHSY and FQNENV. Trimming took off 4 bases at V and 5 bases at J, with 11 bases between the two ends. The CDR3 bases are TGTGCCAGCAGCCTCGGGACTTCCAATGAAAAACTGTTTTTT. It encodes CASSLGTSNEKLFF.